The 27 T cell receptor beta chains reported below all come from one sample, sequenced in a study of cytomegalovirus exposure and HLA in healthy donors. Profiling relied on immunoSEQ multiplex PCR, and the TCRdb table lists in-frame clones only, not all of them. The repertoire holds some 330,000 clones, with roughly 88% as singletons. The specimen was PBMCs. The receptor source for this set is a woman younger than 30 in good health and CMV-seronegative.

The genes are TRBV7-9 and TRBJ2-7, with 10 nucleotides matching TRBD2. The V gene's germline CDR1 is SEHNR and CDR2 FQNEAQ (reference sequence). V shed 5 bases and J 1 base; nucleotides not matched to a gene: 5. The CDR3 consists of 15 residues. The CDR3 loop is CASSQGLASSYEQYF. The CDR3 DNA follows: TGTGCCAGCAGCCAGGGACTAGCGTCTTCCTACGAGCAGTACTTC.

The V gene is TRBV27, the J gene TRBJ2-7, with TRBD1 matching 9 bases. CDR3 size: 16 residues. Trimming took 6 bases from V and 2 from J; bases not matched to a gene: 11. Germline lookup yields CDR1 MNHEY and CDR2 SMNVEV (reference sequence). The CDR3 protein is CASSYSPGQGPYEQYF. CDR3 in DNA: TGTGCCAGCAGCTATTCCCCGGGACAGGGTCCCTACGAGCAGTACTTC.

The chain employs TRBV12-5 and TRBJ1-1; 7 bases fit TRBD1. The CDR3 is made up of 14 amino acids. Losses at the gene ends were 4 bases for V and 4 bases for J; bases not matched to a gene: 6. CDR1 is LGHNT, CDR2 FRNRAP, per germline. The CDR3 loop reads CASGSGGPGTEAFF. CDR3 nucleotides: TGTGCTAGTGGTTCAGGGGGGCCCGGCACTGAAGCTTTCTTT. The variable domain in full, completed from reference TRBV12-5 and TRBJ1-1, reads DARVTQTPRHKVTEMGQEVTMRCQPILGHNTVFWYRQTMMQGLELLAYFRNRAPLDDSGMPKDRFSAEMPDATLATLKIQPSEPRDSAVYFCASGSGGPGTEAFFGQGTRLTVV.

The chain joins TRBV11-2 to TRBJ2-5; TRBD1 aligns across 8 bases. V shed 6 bases, J shed 2 bases, and the junction held 8 bases outside the gene matches. Germline V gene sequence: CDR1 SGHAT, CDR2 FQNNGV. This CDR3 is built from 15 residues. The CDR3 sequence: CASRVARDRQETQYF. CDR3 sequence (DNA): TGTGCCAGCAGAGTGGCCCGGGACAGGCAAGAGACCCAGTACTTC.

This clone has a single count. The J gene is TRBJ2-3, the V gene TRBV28, with D tentatively TRBD2 (6 bases). V lost 6 bases and J 2 bases, leaving 18 bases between the germline ends. This CDR3 spans 16 amino acids. Germline lookup yields CDR1 MDHEN and CDR2 SYDVKM. This CDR3 reads CASSINGGAPTDTQYF. In nucleotides, the CDR3 is TGTGCCAGCAGCATAAACGGGGGAGCCCCCACAGATACGCAGTATTTT.

This chain uses TRBV9 with TRBJ2-1; 11 nucleotides agree with TRBD1. Germline V gene data show CDR1 as SGDLS and CDR2 as YYNGEE. J gave up 6 bases and V 1 base, and 3 bases lay outside the gene matches. The CDR3 spans 15 residues. The CDR3 loop reads CASSVFGTGGNEQFF. For the CDR3, the DNA is TGTGCCAGCAGCGTATTTGGGACAGGGGGCAATGAGCAGTTCTTC.

This sequence joins TRBV10-3 and TRBJ2-7, with TRBD2 matching over 12 bases. The germline V gene encodes CDR1 ENHRY and CDR2 SYGVKD. The CDR3 is 14 amino acids. V was pared by 6 bases and J by 5 bases, with 5 bases of the junction left unmatched. CDR3 residues: CAISLLAGGHEQYF. For the CDR3, the DNA is TGTGCCATCAGCCTACTAGCGGGAGGCCACGAGCAGTACTTC.

This clone was detected a few times. The V gene is TRBV28, the J gene TRBJ2-1, with TRBD2 matching over 11 bases. The length of the CDR3 is 16 residues. Germline CDR1 MDHEN, CDR2 SYDVKM. V dropped 5 bases and J dropped 5; count of bases not matched to a gene: 8. The CDR3 spells CASSPIAGGPDNEQFF. CDR3 DNA: TGTGCCAGCAGTCCGATAGCGGGAGGGCCCGACAATGAGCAGTTCTTC. Using reference TRBV28 and TRBJ2-1 for the parts outside the CDR3, the full variable domain is DVKVTQSSRYLVKRTGEKVFLECVQDMDHENMFWYRQDPGLGLRLIYFSYDVKMKEKGDIPEGYSVSREKKERFSLILESASTNQTSMYLCASSPIAGGPDNEQFFGPGTRLTVL.

This chain links TRBV27 with TRBJ1-2; TRBD1 matches 9 bases. Germline loops: CDR1 MNHEY, CDR2 SMNVEV (reference sequence). Trimming removed 7 bases from V and 4 bases from J; junction bases left unmatched: 7. The CDR3 covers 14 residues. The CDR3 loop is CASKKQGAGYGYTF. Written as DNA, the CDR3 is TGTGCCAGCAAGAAACAGGGGGCTGGCTATGGCTACACCTTC.

The chain couples TRBV5-4 to TRBJ1-5, with D possibly being TRBD1 (5 bases). CDR1 is SGHNT and CDR2 is YYREEE in the germline V gene (reference sequence). V lost 0 bases and J 5 bases, leaving 12 bases between the germline ends. This CDR3 has 15 residues. In DNA form, the CDR3 reads TGTGCCAGCAGCTTGGCCCCCGGGGGGGATCAGCCCCAGCATTTT. Translated, it gives CASSLAPGGDQPQHF.

The rearrangement joins TRBV14 to TRBJ1-4, with 7 nucleotides matching TRBD1. Germline CDR1 reads SGHDN; CDR2 reads FVKESK. V dropped 4 bases and J dropped 0; count of bases not matched to a gene: 2. The CDR3 has 15 residues. CDR3 region: CASSRGQATNEKLFF. The CDR3 DNA reads TGTGCCAGCAGCCGCGGACAGGCAACTAATGAAAAACTGTTTTTT.

Of note for this clone: The same CDR3 can be traced to other DNA sequences in this sample. The V gene is TRBV7-8, the J gene TRBJ1-3; 8 nucleotides match TRBD1. The germline CDR1 and CDR2 sequences are SGHVS and FQNEAQ. The CDR3 contains 14 residues. With 5 bases clipped from V and 2 bases from J, the junction kept 2 bases outside the gene matches. CDR3 DNA: TGTGCCAGCAGCCCACAGGGGGCTGGAAACACCATATATTTT. It is translated as CASSPQGAGNTIYF.

The chain carries TRBV7-2 and TRBJ1-1; no clear D gene. In germline, CDR1 is SGHTA, CDR2 FQGNSA. There are 15 residues in the CDR3. The germline V and J ends were trimmed by 1 base and 1 base, with 10 bases remaining between them. The CDR3 DNA follows: TGTGCCAGCAGCTTAGTTGGAGCTCAGAACACTGAAGCTTTCTTT. This codes for CASSLVGAQNTEAFF. Filled out from reference TRBV7-2 and TRBJ1-1, the complete variable domain reads GAGVSQSPSNKVTEKGKDVELRCDPISGHTALYWYRQSLGQGLEFLIYFQGNSAPDKSGLPSDRFSAERTGGSVSTLTIQRTQQEDSAVYLCASSLVGAQNTEAFFGQGTRLTVV.

V usage is TRBV6-5 and J usage is TRBJ1-2; D gene uncertain. The V gene lost 0 bases and the J gene lost 2 bases, with 10 bases spanning the gap. CDR1 MNHEY and CDR2 SVGAGI come from the germline V gene. The CDR3 length is 15 residues. The CDR3 DNA reads TGTGCCAGCAGTTACTCGGAGGCCTCAAACTATGGCTACACCTTC. It is translated as CASSYSEASNYGYTF.

The chain joins TRBV6-1 to TRBJ2-1; D might be TRBD2 (7 bases). V lost 8 bases and J lost 1, with 15 bases in between. The CDR3 is 15 amino acids. CDR1 is MNHNS, CDR2 SASEGT, per germline. The CDR3 sequence is CASGGGAGSYNEQFF. CDR3 sequence (DNA): TGTGCCAGCGGGGGGGGCGCAGGATCCTACAATGAGCAGTTCTTC.

The chain employs TRBV10-3 and TRBJ1-2; 11 bases map to TRBD1. The CDR3 is 15 amino acids. From germline, CDR1 is ENHRY and CDR2 SYGVKD. The V gene end was trimmed by 10 bases and the J gene end by 7 bases; junction bases not matched to a gene: 14. Here the CDR3 DNA reads TGTGCCACCAGAAGTCCCGGACAGGGGGCTGGTGGCTACACCTTC. This gives the protein CATRSPGQGAGGYTF.

This clone was counted only a few times. V gene TRBV28 combines with J gene TRBJ1-2, with D perhaps TRBD1 (5 bases). The germline CDR1 and CDR2 sequences are MDHEN and SYDVKM. With 3 bases removed from V and 5 bases from J, the gap between germline ends came to 13 bases. This CDR3 spans 14 amino acids. DNA of the CDR3: TGTGCCAGCAGTTTCAGTCGGGGACTTTATGGCTACACCTTC. This gives the protein CASSFSRGLYGYTF.

This rearrangement joins TRBV19 to TRBJ2-7; a weak D match, TRBD1 (5 bases). The length of the CDR3 is 12 residues. V was pared by 5 bases and J by 4 bases, with 9 bases between. CDR1 and CDR2 (germline): LNHDA, SQIVND (reference sequence). The CDR3 reads CASSPDRYEQYF. CDR3 bases: TGTGCCAGTAGTCCCGACAGATACGAGCAGTACTTC.

This sequence joins TRBV2 and TRBJ1-5, with D perhaps matching TRBD1 (5 bases). Germline CDR1 SNHLY, CDR2 FYNNEI. This CDR3 comprises 15 residues. Trimming cost V 5 bases and J 4 bases, with 15 bases left between them. CDR3 sequence reads: CASSPLDISNQPQHF. In DNA, the CDR3 is TGTGCCAGCAGTCCGTTGGACATTTCGAATCAGCCCCAGCATTTT. The variable domain in full, completed from reference TRBV2 and TRBJ1-5, reads EPEVTQTPSHQVTQMGQEVILRCVPISNHLYFYWYRQILGQKVEFLVSFYNNEISEKSEIFDDQFSVERPDGSNFTLKIRSTKLEDSAMYFCASSPLDISNQPQHFGDGTRLSIL.

There are many counts of this clone. The chain joins TRBV27 to TRBJ1-2; D is possibly TRBD1 (5 bases). Trimming took 5 bases from V and 8 from J, leaving 15 bases between them. Germline V lookup: CDR1 MNHEY, CDR2 SMNVEV (reference sequence). The CDR3 spans 13 residues. CDR3 in amino acids: CASSRHPPGGYTF. In DNA form, the CDR3 reads TGTGCCAGCAGTCGACACCCCCCAGGGGGCTACACCTTC.

This rearrangement joins TRBV5-1 to TRBJ2-7, with D perhaps TRBD1 (6 bases). Trimming removed 0 bases from V and 7 bases from J, with 17 bases in between. CDR1 is SGHRS, CDR2 YFSETQ, per germline. The CDR3 has 15 amino acids. CDR3 sequence reads: CASSLGQELTGEQYF. The CDR3 DNA sequence: TGCGCCAGCAGCTTGGGCCAGGAGCTGACAGGTGAGCAGTACTTC.

The chain joins TRBV28 to TRBJ2-1; 11 bases are shared with TRBD1. Germline V lookup: CDR1 MDHEN, CDR2 SYDVKM. The CDR3 contains 16 residues. V gave up 2 bases and J gave up 6 bases; unmatched junction bases: 6. CDR3 loop: CASSLGTGGIVNEQFF. CDR3 DNA sequence: TGTGCCAGCAGTTTAGGGACAGGGGGGATCGTCAATGAGCAGTTCTTC.

The V and J genes are TRBV6-5 and TRBJ2-1, with a possible D match to TRBD2 (6 bases). This CDR3 has 13 residues. Germline lookup yields CDR1 MNHEY and CDR2 SVGAGI. V was clipped by 6 bases and J by 3 bases, with 9 bases between them. CDR3 in DNA: TGTGCCAGCAGCCCGGACTACTACAATGAGCAGTTCTTC. Residues: CASSPDYYNEQFF.

This chain links TRBV4-2 with TRBJ1-3; 7 nucleotides line up with TRBD1. Trimming cost V 0 bases and J 3 bases; bases outside gene matches: 11. Germline CDR1 reads LGHNA; CDR2 reads YNFKEQ. The CDR3 runs to 18 residues. The CDR3 nucleotides are TGTGCCAGCAGCCAAGACGCGTCGTACGGGACAGATGGAAACACCATATATTTT. Its protein is CASSQDASYGTDGNTIYF.

The J gene is TRBJ2-5, the V gene TRBV28; 8 bases align to TRBD2. The CDR3 runs to 15 residues. Germline CDR1 and CDR2: MDHEN and SYDVKM. After removal of 3 bases from V and 2 bases from J, the junction contained 5 bases not matched to a gene. The CDR3 DNA sequence: TGTGCCAGCAGTTTCAGCGGGAGTTGGCAAGAGACCCAGTACTTC. It codes for CASSFSGSWQETQYF.

The V call is TRBV5-1, the J call TRBJ2-1; 10 bases align to TRBD2. Germline lookup yields CDR1 SGHRS and CDR2 YFSETQ. This CDR3 comprises 16 residues. V dropped 7 bases and J dropped 0; count of bases not matched to a gene: 7. The CDR3 loop reads CASGLAETSSYNEQFF. The CDR3 coding sequence is TGCGCCAGCGGACTAGCGGAGACTAGCTCCTACAATGAGCAGTTCTTC.

Concerning this clone itself: Other DNA sequences within the sample encode an identical CDR3. The chain joins TRBV18 to TRBJ1-5; 7 bases line up with TRBD1. V lost 2 bases, J lost 0 bases, and 1 base stayed unmatched. There are 15 residues in the CDR3. In germline, CDR1 is KGHSH, CDR2 LQKENI. CDR3 bases: TGTGCCAGCTCACCAAACAGGGGTAGCAATCAGCCCCAGCATTTT. Protein product: CASSPNRGSNQPQHF.